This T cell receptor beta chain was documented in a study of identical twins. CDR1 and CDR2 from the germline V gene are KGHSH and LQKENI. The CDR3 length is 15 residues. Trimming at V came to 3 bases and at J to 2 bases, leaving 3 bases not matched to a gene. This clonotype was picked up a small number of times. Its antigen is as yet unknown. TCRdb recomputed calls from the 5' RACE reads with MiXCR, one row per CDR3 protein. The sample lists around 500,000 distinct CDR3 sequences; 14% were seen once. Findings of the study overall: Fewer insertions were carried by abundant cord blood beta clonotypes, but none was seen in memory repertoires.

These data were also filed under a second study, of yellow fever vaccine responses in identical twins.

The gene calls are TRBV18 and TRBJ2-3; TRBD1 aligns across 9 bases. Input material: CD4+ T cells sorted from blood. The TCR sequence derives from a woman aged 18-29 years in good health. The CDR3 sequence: CASSPNRGPTDTQYF. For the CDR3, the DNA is TGTGCCAGCTCACCCAACAGGGGGCCCACAGATACGCAGTATTTT. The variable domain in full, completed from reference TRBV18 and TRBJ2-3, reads NAGVMQNPRHLVRRRGQEARLRCSPMKGHSHVYWYRQLPEEGLKFMVYLQKENIIDESGMPKERFSAEFPKEGPSILRIQQVVRGDSAAYFCASSPNRGPTDTQYFGPGTRLTVL.